The 18 T cell receptor beta chains below come from one sample, sequenced in a study of blood T cell repertoires in COVID-19. Data came from immunoSEQ multiplex PCR; TCRdb stores just in-frame clones and leaves some out. Here the sample spans roughly 140,000 clones, more than 70% being singletons. The sample comprised peripheral blood. The source of these receptors is a woman between 45 and 65 years old with acute or convalescent COVID-19.

Regarding this clone: This sample also contains other DNA sequences that code for the same CDR3. CDR3 loop: CASSYSRNGDYGYTF. The CDR3 DNA is TGTGCCAGCAGTTACTCCCGAAACGGTGACTATGGCTACACCTTC. The J gene is TRBJ1-2, the V gene TRBV6-5; no definite D call. This CDR3 comprises 15 residues. Between the trimmed V and J ends, which lost 0 bases and 3 bases, there was a span of 11 bases. Germline V gene lookup returns CDR1 MNHEY and CDR2 SVGAGI.

This clone has just one count. The chain is built from TRBV28 and TRBJ2-5; 7 nucleotides line up with TRBD1. V gave up 2 bases and J gave up 4 bases; unmatched junction bases: 4. The germline CDR1 and CDR2 sequences are MDHEN and SYDVKM. The CDR3 loop spans 14 amino acids. The CDR3 region has the DNA TGTGCCAGCAGTTTAGCAGGGACAGCAGAGACCCAGTACTTC. As protein: CASSLAGTAETQYF.

This clone was counted a few times. The CDR3 sequence: CASSLGTSGTYEQYF. CDR3 nucleotides: TGTGCCAGCAGCTTAGGTACTAGCGGTACCTACGAGCAGTACTTC. The chain is built from TRBV7-8 and TRBJ2-7; 8 nucleotides line up with TRBD2. Germline loops: CDR1 SGHVS, CDR2 FQNEAQ. The CDR3 runs to 15 residues. J lost 2 bases, V lost 1 base, and 4 bases had no gene match.

This clone has only one observation. The CDR3 nucleotides are TGTGCCAGCAACAAACAGGGTCCCTATGGCTACACCTTC. This gives the protein CASNKQGPYGYTF. The V and J genes are TRBV9 and TRBJ1-2; weak D call: TRBD1 (6 bases). The CDR3 runs to 13 residues. Trimming shortened V by 6 bases and J by 4 bases, and 13 bases separated the two germline ends. In germline, CDR1 is SGDLS, CDR2 YYNGEE.

The chain combines TRBV6-5 with TRBJ1-1; D gene ambiguous. The CDR3 totals 15 residues. The germline gives CDR1 MNHEY, CDR2 SVGAGI. With 7 bases removed from V and 1 base from J, the gap between germline ends came to 16 bases. The CDR3, as DNA: TGTGCCAGCATCATCGGAGGGTCTAGGAACACTGAAGCTTTCTTT. Translated, it gives CASIIGGSRNTEAFF.

The DNA for the CDR3 is TGTGCCAGCAGTTTTAACAGGGTCGGAACTGAAGCTTTCTTT. Protein: CASSFNRVGTEAFF. The chain combines TRBV27 with TRBJ1-1, with D possibly being TRBD1 (6 bases). Germline V CDR1 and CDR2: MNHEY, SMNVEV (reference sequence). V lost 3 bases to trimming and J lost 5 bases, with 13 bases between them. The CDR3 loop spans 14 amino acids.

The rearrangement joins TRBV27 to TRBJ2-1; perhaps TRBD2 as D (5 bases). CDR1 MNHEY and CDR2 SMNVEV come from the germline V gene (reference sequence). The CDR3 length is 15 residues. The V and J ends lost 6 bases and 3 bases respectively, with 15 bases between them. CDR3 residues: CASSLGPGSYNEQFF. The CDR3 DNA is TGTGCCAGCAGCTTAGGTCCGGGGAGCTACAATGAGCAGTTCTTC.

The V gene is TRBV3-1 (or the pseudogene TRBV3-2), the J gene TRBJ1-2; no clear D gene. The CDR3 totals 15 residues. The germline V gene encodes CDR1 LGHDT and CDR2 YNNKEL (reference sequence). Trimming stripped 0 bases from V and 4 bases from J, with 12 bases between. CDR3 sequence reads: CASSQDSGPSYGYTF. For the CDR3, the DNA is TGTGCCAGCAGCCAAGACAGCGGACCCTCCTATGGCTACACCTTC.

CDR3 amino acids: CSASGGQSYEQYF. DNA for the CDR3: TGCAGTGCTAGTGGTGGGCAGTCCTACGAGCAGTACTTC. The chain couples TRBV20-1 to TRBJ2-7; unclear D gene. This CDR3 is built from 13 residues. The ends were cut back, 3 bases at V and 1 base at J, with 10 bases in the middle. The V gene's germline CDR1 is DFQATT and CDR2 SNEGSKA (reference sequence).

This chain joins TRBV28 and TRBJ1-4; D perhaps matches TRBD1 (5 bases). This CDR3 is 17 amino acids long. The germline V gene has CDR1 MDHEN and CDR2 SYDVKM. The V end was cut by 5 bases, the J end by 0 bases, with 16 bases between. In DNA, the CDR3 is TGTGCCAGCAGTCCACATCGACAGACGACAACTAATGAAAAACTGTTTTTT. It translates to CASSPHRQTTTNEKLFF.

The V and J genes are TRBV7-9 and TRBJ1-1; 9 nucleotides line up with TRBD1. This CDR3 is 14 amino acids long. J lost 9 bases, V lost 1 base, and 6 bases had no gene match. Germline V gene lookup returns CDR1 SEHNR and CDR2 FQNEAQ (reference sequence). CDR3: CASSLEDRGGKAFF. The CDR3 nucleotides are TGTGCCAGCAGCTTAGAGGACAGGGGAGGAAAAGCTTTCTTT. The full variable domain, rest sourced from reference TRBV7-9 and TRBJ1-1, is DTGVSQNPRHKITKRGQNVTFRCDPISEHNRLYWYRQTLGQGPEFLTYFQNEAQLEKSRLLSDRFSAERPKGSFSTLEIQRTEQGDSAMYLCASSLEDRGGKAFFGQGTRLTVV.

The chain employs TRBV5-1 and TRBJ2-2; 7 bases fit TRBD2. Germline lookup yields CDR1 SGHRS and CDR2 YFSETQ. The V segment lost 7 bases and the J segment 1 base; nucleotides outside the gene matches: 1. The CDR3 runs 13 residues. The CDR3 spells CASQRENTGELFF. CDR3 in DNA: TGCGCCAGCCAGCGGGAGAACACCGGGGAGCTGTTTTTT.

This clone appeared a single time. This chain uses TRBV5-1 with TRBJ1-1, with 7 bases matching TRBD1. CDR3 length: 17 residues. V dropped 0 bases and J dropped 0; count of bases not matched to a gene: 8. Germline CDR1 reads SGHRS; CDR2 reads YFSETQ. In DNA, the CDR3 is TGCGCCAGCAGCTTGGGGACAGGCGCTCGGATGAACACTGAAGCTTTCTTT. Residues: CASSLGTGARMNTEAFF.

There are a few counts of this clone. This chain joins TRBV6-2 or TRBV6-3 and TRBJ1-5; maybe TRBD1 (5 bases). Germline assignment: CDR1 MNHEY and CDR2 SVGEGT. Trimming removed 1 base at V and 5 bases at J, with 12 bases between. The CDR3 contains 15 residues. CDR3 nucleotide sequence: TGTGCCAGCAGTTACTTGACAGCTGGAGATCAGCCCCAGCATTTT. This translates into CASSYLTAGDQPQHF.

J is TRBJ1-3 and V is TRBV28; 7 bases line up with TRBD1. The junction had 17 bases not matched to a gene; V was cut back by 6 bases and J by 3 bases. CDR3 length: 18 residues. CDR1 is MDHEN and CDR2 is SYDVKM in the germline V gene. Written as DNA, the CDR3 is TGTGCCAGCAGCTACCTCGTTCGACAGGGTTGGTATGGAAACACCATATATTTT. It is translated as CASSYLVRQGWYGNTIYF.

In DNA form, the CDR3 reads TGTGCCAGTAGTGAAGACAGCTACCCTTGGGAGCAGTTCTTC. Translating gives CASSEDSYPWEQFF. The chain joins TRBV19 to TRBJ2-1; possibly TRBD1 for D (5 bases). CDR3 size: 14 residues. Germline loops: CDR1 LNHDA, CDR2 SQIVND (reference sequence). The V end lost 5 bases, the J end lost 10 bases, and 18 bases lay between the germline ends.

A single count supports this clone. J is TRBJ1-5 and V is TRBV7-2, with 7 nucleotides matching TRBD1. With V trimmed by 3 bases and J by 2 bases, 7 bases remained unmatched. CDR3 size: 16 residues. Germline lookup yields CDR1 SGHTA and CDR2 FQGNSA. CDR3 sequence (DNA): TGTGCCAGCAGCTTTTACAGGGGCGGCGGCAATCAGCCCCAGCATTTT. Protein: CASSFYRGGGNQPQHF.

The chain uses TRBV11-3 and TRBJ2-5, with 11 bases matching TRBD2. V shed 5 bases, J shed 5 bases, and the junction held 7 bases outside the gene matches. Germline CDR1 SGHNT, CDR2 YENEEA. This CDR3 spans 15 amino acids. The CDR3 nucleotides are TGTGCCAGCAGCGTGGGACTAGCGGACGGGGAGACCCAGTACTTC. Protein product: CASSVGLADGETQYF.